This record looks at one T cell receptor (beta chain) sequence and its context. In germline, CDR1 is SGDLS, CDR2 YYNGEE. Trimming left V 0 bases short and J 6 bases short, with 4 bases between. The CDR3 is made up of 13 amino acids. This entry is derived from a study of blood T cell repertoires in COVID-19. Overall study: PBMCs, B-cell-depleted T cells, or T cells provided the cDNA or gDNA that made up the material.

Original analysis: Estimated nucleated cell counts came from reference gene primer amplification. Profiled with immunoSEQ multiplex PCR; TCRdb holds only in-frame clones, not every one. V, J and clone size were drawn from that table, and D and trimming were deduced from the DNA. Of more than 85,000 clones in the sample, 84% were seen once. The V and J genes are TRBV9 and TRBJ1-6; no reliable D call. This sequence originates from a human donor in a cohort sampled during active COVID-19. Sample: peripheral blood. CDR3 sequence: CASSVDSNSPLHF. The CDR3 DNA follows: TGTGCCAGCAGCGTAGACAGTAATTCACCCCTCCACTTT.